This T cell receptor (beta chain) was documented in a study of Graves' ophthalmopathy and Graves' hyperthyroidism. Findings of the study overall: At around 70% sensitivity and 72.22% specificity, the model predicted progression of the ophthalmopathy. Ophthalmopathy versus stable hyperthyroidism: 13-signature model gave about 87% sensitivity, 80% to 84% specificity. The authors also found most expanded thyroid clonotypes above 0.001 frequency in blood.

This clonotype was recorded many times. The target antigen is unknown. Transcripts of RNA were the source for amplifying TCR beta CDR3 regions. HTBI primers served in a first-round RT-PCR, which a second-round multiplex PCR followed. A single record per CDR3 protein comes from TCRdb applying MiXCR to the multiplex PCR reads. The data hold around 1,000,000 distinct CDR3 sequences, with roughly 35% observed a single time. Other autoimmune diseases, uncontrolled infections, pregnancy or lactation led to the exclusion of patients. The source of this sequence is an adult man with Graves' hyperthyroidism. Material for sequencing was peripheral blood or thyroid tissue (not recorded which).

This CDR3 is CASSVLTGGDLHF. The CDR3 DNA is TGTGCCAGCAGCGTATTGACAGGGGGAGACCTCCACTTT. V is TRBV9 and J is TRBJ1-6, with 9 bases lining up with TRBD1. CDR1 is SGDLS and CDR2 is YYNGEE in the germline V gene. The CDR3 has 13 residues. J gave up 15 bases and V 1 base, and 5 bases lay outside the gene matches.